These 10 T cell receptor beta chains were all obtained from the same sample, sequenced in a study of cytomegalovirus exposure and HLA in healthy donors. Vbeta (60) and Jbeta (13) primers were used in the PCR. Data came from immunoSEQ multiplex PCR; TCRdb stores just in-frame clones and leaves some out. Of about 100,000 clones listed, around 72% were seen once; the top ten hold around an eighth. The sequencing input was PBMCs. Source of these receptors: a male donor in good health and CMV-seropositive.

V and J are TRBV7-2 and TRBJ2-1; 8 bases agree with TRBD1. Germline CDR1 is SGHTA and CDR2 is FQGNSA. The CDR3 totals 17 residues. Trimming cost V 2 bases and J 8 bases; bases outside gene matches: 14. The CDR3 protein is CASSLRAAGGAPHEQFF. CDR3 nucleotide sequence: TGTGCCAGCAGCTTAAGAGCGGCAGGGGGCGCACCCCATGAGCAGTTCTTC.

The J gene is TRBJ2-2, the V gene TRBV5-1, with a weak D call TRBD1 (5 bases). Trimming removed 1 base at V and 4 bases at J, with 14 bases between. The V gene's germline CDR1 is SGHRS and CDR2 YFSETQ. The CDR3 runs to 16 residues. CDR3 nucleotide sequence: TGCGCCAGCAGCTTGCGGGTAGGGGCCGGCACCGGGGAGCTGTTTTTT. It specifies CASSLRVGAGTGELFF. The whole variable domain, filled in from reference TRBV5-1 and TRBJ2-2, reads KAGVTQTPRYLIKTRGQQVTLSCSPISGHRSVSWYQQTPGQGLQFLFEYFSETQRNKGNFPGRFSGRQFSNSRSEMNVSTLELGDSALYLCASSLRVGAGTGELFFGEGSRLTVL.

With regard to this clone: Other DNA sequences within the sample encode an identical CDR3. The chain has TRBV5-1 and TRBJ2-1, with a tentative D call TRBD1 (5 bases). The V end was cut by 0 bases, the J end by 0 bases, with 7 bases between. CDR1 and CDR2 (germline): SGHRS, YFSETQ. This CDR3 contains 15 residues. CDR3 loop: CASSLGQGSYNEQFF. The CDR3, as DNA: TGCGCCAGCAGCTTGGGTCAGGGCTCCTACAATGAGCAGTTCTTC.

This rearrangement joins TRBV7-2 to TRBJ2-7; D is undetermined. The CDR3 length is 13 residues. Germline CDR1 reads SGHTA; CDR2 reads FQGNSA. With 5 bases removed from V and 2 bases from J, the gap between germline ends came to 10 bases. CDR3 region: CASSPIAPYEQYF. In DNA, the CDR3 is TGTGCCAGCAGCCCAATCGCGCCCTACGAGCAGTACTTC.

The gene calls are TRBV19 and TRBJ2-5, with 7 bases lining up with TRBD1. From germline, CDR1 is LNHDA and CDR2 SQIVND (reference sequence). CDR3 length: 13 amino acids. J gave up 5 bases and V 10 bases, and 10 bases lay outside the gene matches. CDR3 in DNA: TGTGCCACAAAGAAGACGGACAGGGAGACCCAGTACTTC. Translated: CATKKTDRETQYF.

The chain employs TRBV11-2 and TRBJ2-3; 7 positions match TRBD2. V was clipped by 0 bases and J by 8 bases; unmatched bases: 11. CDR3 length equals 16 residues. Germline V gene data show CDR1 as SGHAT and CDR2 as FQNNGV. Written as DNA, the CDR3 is TGTGCCAGCAGCTTAGATGGCGGGGGTTCCCTACGTACGCAGTATTTT. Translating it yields CASSLDGGGSLRTQYF.

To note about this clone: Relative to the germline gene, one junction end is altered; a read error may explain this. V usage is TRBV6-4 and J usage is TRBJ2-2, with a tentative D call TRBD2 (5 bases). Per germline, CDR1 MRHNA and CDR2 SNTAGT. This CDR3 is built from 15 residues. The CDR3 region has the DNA TGTGCCAGCAGTGACGGGGTCGGGAACGCCGGGGAGCTGTTTTTT. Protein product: CASSDGVGNAGELFF.

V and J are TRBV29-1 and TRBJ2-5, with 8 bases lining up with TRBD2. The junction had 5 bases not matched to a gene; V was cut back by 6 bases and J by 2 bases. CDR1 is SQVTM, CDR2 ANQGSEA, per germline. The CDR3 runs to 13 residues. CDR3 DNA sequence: TGCAGCGTGGTAACTAGCGGACAAGAGACCCAGTACTTC. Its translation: CSVVTSGQETQYF.

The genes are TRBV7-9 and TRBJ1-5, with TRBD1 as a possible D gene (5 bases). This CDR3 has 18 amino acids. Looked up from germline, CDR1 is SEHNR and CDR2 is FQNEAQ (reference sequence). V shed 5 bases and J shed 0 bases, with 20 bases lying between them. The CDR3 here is CASSPSGGDLYSNQPQHF. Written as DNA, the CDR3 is TGTGCCAGCAGCCCTTCCGGGGGAGACCTGTATAGCAATCAGCCCCAGCATTTT.

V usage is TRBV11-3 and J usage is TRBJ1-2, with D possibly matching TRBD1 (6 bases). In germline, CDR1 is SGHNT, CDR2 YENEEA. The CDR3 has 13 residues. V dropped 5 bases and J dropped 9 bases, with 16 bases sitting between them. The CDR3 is CASSPGQSNRYTF. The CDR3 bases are TGTGCCAGCAGCCCGGGACAATCAAATCGCTACACCTTC. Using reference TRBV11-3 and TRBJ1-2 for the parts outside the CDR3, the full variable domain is EAGVVQSPRYKIIEKKQPVAFWCNPISGHNTLYWYLQNLGQGPELLIRYENEEAVDDSQLPKDRFSAERLKGVDSTLKIQPAELGDSAVYLCASSPGQSNRYTFGSGTRLTVV.